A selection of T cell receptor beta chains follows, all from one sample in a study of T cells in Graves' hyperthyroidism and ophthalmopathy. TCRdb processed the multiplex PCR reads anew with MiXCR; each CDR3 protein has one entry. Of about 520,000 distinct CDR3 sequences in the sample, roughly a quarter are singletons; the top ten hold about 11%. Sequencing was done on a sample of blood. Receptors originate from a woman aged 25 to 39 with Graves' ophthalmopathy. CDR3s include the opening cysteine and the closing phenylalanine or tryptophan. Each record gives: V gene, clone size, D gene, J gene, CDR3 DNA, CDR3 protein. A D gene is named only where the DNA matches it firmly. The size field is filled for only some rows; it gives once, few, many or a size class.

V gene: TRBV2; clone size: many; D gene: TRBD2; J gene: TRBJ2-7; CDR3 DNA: TGTGCCAGCAGTGATTCCCCAGCGGGGGCTCTCTACGAGCAGTACTTC; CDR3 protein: CASSDSPAGALYEQYF
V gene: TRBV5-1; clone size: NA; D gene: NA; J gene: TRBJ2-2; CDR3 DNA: TGCGCCAGCAGCTTCCAGGGTCGGAACACCGGGGAGCTGTTTTTT; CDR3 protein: CASSFQGRNTGELFF
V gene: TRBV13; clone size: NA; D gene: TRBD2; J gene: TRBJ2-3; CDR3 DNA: TGTGCCAGCAGCTTCCCCGTGGGGCTAGCGGGGGAGAGTCCGCAGTATTTT; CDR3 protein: CASSFPVGLAGESPQYF
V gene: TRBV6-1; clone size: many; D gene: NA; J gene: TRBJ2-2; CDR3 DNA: TGTGCCAGCAGTCGGACGGGCACCGGGGAGCTGTTTTTT; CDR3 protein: CASSRTGTGELFF
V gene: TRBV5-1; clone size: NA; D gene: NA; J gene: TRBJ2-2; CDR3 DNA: TGCGCCAGCAGCTTGGAGACATTACTCACCGGGGAGCTGTTTTTT; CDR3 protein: CASSLETLLTGELFF
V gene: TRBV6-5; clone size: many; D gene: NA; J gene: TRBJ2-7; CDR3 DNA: TGTGCCAGCAGTTACGGCTTCTCTAGGGGATACGAGCAGTACTTC; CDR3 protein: CASSYGFSRGYEQYF
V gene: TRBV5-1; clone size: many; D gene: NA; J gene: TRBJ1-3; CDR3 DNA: TGCGCCAGCAGCTTGGAGGGAGGTGTTGGAAACACCATATATTTT; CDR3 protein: CASSLEGGVGNTIYF
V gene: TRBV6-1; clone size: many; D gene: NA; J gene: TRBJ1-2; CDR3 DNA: TGTGCCAGCAGCCTGGACAGTGTCACTATGAGCGGCTACACCTTC; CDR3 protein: CASSLDSVTMSGYTF
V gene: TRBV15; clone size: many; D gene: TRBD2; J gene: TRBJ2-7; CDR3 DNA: TGTGCCACCAGCAGAGAGGGCGGGAGTCTGGGCTACGAGCAGTACTTC; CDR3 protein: CATSREGGSLGYEQYF
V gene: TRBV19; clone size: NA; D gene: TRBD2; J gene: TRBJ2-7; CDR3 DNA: TGTGCCAGTAGTGCGACCGGGACTAGCTCCCACGAGCAGTACTTC; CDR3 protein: CASSATGTSSHEQYF
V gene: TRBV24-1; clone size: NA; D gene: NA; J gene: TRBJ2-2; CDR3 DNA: TGTGCCACCAGTGATCGGGTCACCGGGGAGCTGTTTTTT; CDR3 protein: CATSDRVTGELFF
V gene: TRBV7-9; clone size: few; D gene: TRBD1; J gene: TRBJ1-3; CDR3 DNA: TGTGCCAGCAGCTACAGTACAGGGGGCGGAAACACCATATATTTT; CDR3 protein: CASSYSTGGGNTIYF
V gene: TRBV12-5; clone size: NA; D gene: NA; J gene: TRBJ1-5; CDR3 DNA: TGTGCTAGTGGTTTGGTACTGGTAGGGGTTGGCAATCAGCCCCAGCATTTT; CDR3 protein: CASGLVLVGVGNQPQHF
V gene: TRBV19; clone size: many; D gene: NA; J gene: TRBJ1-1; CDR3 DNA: TGTGCCAGTAGAAGTAGTGGGGGGACGAACACTGAAGCTTTCTTT; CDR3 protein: CASRSSGGTNTEAFF
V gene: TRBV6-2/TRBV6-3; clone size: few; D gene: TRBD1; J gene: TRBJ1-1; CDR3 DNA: TGTGCCAGCAGTCCCGGGACAGGGAGGCGGACTGAAGCTTTCTTT; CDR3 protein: CASSPGTGRRTEAFF
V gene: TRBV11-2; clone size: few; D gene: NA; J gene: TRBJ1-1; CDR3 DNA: TGTGCCAGCAGTATTGGGTGGGGGCTTGTGAACACTGAAGCTTTCTTT; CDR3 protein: CASSIGWGLVNTEAFF
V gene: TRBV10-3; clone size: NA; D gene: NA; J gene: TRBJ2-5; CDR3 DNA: TGTGCCATCGGGGGCCAGATCCAAGAGACCCAGTACTTC; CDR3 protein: CAIGGQIQETQYF
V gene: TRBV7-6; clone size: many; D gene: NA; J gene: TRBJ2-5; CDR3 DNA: TGTGCCAGCAGCCAGGACCGTCCCGGGGGGACCCAGTACTTC; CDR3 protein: CASSQDRPGGTQYF
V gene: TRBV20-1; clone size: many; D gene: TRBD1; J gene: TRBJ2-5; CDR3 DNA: TGCAGTGCTAGAGAGGGACAGGGGAGACAAGAGACCCAGTACTTC; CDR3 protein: CSAREGQGRQETQYF
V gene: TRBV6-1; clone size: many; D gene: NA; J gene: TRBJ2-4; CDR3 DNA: TGTGCCAGCAGTGAAAAGGACCCCCTTGGGGAACCCGAGGGAGCCAAAAACATTCAGTACTTC; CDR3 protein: CASSEKDPLGEPEGAKNIQYF
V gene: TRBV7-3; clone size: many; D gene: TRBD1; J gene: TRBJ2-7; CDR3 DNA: TGTGCCAGCTGTGTGGACAGGGGTTCGTACGAGCAGTACTTC; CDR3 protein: CASCVDRGSYEQYF
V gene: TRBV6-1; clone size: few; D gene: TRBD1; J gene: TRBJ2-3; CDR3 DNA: TGTGCCAGCAGCCCGGGACAGGGGTCCGATACGCAGTATTTT; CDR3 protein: CASSPGQGSDTQYF
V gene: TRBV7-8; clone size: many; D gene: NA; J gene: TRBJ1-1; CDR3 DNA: TGTGCCAGCAGCTTGGGGAGCGACTTAAGGGCTTTCTTT; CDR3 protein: CASSLGSDLRAFF
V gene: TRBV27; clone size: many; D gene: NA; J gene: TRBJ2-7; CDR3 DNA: TGTGCCAGCAGTAGCAGGTCCTACGAGCAGTACTTC; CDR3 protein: CASSSRSYEQYF
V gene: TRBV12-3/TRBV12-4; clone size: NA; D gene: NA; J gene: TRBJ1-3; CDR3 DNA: TGTGCCAGCAGTTTAGGTTCTGGATTAGGCGGCAGCTCTGGAAACACCATATATTTT; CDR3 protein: CASSLGSGLGGSSGNTIYF
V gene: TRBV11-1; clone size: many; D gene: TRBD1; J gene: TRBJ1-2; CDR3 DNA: TGTGCCAGCAGTCGAAGGCAGACAGGGGCAAGATTTAACTATGGCTACACCTTC; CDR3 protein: CASSRRQTGARFNYGYTF
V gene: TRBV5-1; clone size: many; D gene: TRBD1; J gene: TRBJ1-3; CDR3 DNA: TGCGCCAGCAGCGCGACAGGGGTCGGTGGAAACACCATATATTTT; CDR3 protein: CASSATGVGGNTIYF
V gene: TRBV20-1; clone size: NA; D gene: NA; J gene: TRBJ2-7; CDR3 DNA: TGCAGTGCTATTTTCAACGCCTACGAGCAGTACTTC; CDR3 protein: CSAIFNAYEQYF
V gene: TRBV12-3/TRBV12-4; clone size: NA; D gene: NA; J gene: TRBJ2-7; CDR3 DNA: TGTGCCAGCAGTGCCTTGACTAACAACTCCTACGAGCAGTACTTC; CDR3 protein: CASSALTNNSYEQYF
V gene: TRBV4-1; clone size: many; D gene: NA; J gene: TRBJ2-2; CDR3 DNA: TGCGCCAGCAGCCAAGACCAGGTTGGCACCGGGGAGCTGTTTTTT; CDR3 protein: CASSQDQVGTGELFF
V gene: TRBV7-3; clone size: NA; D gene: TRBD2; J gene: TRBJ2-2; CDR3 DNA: TGTGCCAGCAGCTTACTAGCGGGGGGCGACACCGGGGAGCTGTTTTTT; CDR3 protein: CASSLLAGGDTGELFF
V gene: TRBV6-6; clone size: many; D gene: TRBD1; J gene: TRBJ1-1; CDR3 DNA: TGTGCCAGCAACCAACCAGGGGACAGGGACATTTGGCGTTCGGACACTGAAGCTTTCTTT; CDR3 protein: CASNQPGDRDIWRSDTEAFF
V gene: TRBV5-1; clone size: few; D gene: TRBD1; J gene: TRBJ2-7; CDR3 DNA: TGCGCCAGCAGCGCGACAGGGGGCCCATACGAGCAGTACTTC; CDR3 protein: CASSATGGPYEQYF
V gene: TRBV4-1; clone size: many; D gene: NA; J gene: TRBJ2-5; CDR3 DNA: TGCGCCAGCAGCCCAGGGGTTCTTGGAGATGGAGCTCAGACCCAGTACTTC; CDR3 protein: CASSPGVLGDGAQTQYF
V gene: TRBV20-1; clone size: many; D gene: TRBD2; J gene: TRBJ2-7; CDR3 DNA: TGCAGTGCTTCCCGGACTAGCGGGGCCCCCTACGAGCAGTACTTC; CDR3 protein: CSASRTSGAPYEQYF
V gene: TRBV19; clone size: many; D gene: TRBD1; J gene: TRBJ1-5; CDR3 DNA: TGTGCCAGTAGTAAAGGGGGCTATAGCAATCAGCCCCAGCATTTT; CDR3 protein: CASSKGGYSNQPQHF
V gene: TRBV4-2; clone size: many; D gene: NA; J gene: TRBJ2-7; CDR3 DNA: TGTGCCAGCAGCCAAGAGGCGGGACCATATGGCGAGCAGTACTTC; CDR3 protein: CASSQEAGPYGEQYF
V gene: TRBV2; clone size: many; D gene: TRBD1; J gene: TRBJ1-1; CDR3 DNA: TGTGCCAGCAGTGGACAGGGCACTGAAGCTTTCTTT; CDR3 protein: CASSGQGTEAFF
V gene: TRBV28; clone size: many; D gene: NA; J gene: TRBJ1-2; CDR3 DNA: TGTGCCAGCAGTTTATACTGGGAACGGGACTCCCAGGATGGCTACACCTTC; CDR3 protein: CASSLYWERDSQDGYTF
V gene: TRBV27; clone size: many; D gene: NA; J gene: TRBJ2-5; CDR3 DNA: TGTGCCAGCAGTCATCGGGGCGGCGGATATGCTCGGGAGACCCAGTACTTC; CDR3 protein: CASSHRGGGYARETQYF
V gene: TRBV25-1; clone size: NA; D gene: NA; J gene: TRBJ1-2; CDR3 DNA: TGTGCCAGCAGTGAAGGGGGCGATTACTATGGCTACACCTTC; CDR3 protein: CASSEGGDYYGYTF
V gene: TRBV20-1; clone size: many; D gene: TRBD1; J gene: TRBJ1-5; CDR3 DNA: TGCAGTGCTAGAGATATGACAGGGGGTTATCAGCCCCAGCATTTT; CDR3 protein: CSARDMTGGYQPQHF
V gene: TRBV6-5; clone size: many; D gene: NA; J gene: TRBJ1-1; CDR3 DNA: TGTGCCAGCAGTTTCCTGGGCACTGAAGCTTTCTTT; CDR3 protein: CASSFLGTEAFF
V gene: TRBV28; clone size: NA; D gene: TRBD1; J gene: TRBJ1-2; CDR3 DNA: TGTGCCAGCATTCGGACAGGGTCATATGGCTACACCTTC; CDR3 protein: CASIRTGSYGYTF
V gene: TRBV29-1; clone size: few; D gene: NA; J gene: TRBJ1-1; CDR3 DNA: TGCAGCGTTTCGTCCCCTGAAGCTTTCTTT; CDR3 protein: CSVSSPEAFF